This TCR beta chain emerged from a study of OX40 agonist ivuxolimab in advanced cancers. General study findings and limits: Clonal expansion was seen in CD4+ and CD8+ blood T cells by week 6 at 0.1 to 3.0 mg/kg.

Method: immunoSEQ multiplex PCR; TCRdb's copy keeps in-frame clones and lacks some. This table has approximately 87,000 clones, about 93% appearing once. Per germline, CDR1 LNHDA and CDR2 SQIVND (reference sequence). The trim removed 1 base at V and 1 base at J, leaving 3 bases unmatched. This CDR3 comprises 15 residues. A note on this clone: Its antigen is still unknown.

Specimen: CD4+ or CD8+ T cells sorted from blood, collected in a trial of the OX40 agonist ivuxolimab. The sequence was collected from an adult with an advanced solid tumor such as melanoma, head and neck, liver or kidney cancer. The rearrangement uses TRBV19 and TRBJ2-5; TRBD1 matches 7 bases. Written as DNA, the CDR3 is TGTGCCAGTAGTATAGGACAGGGCCCCCAAGAGACCCAGTACTTC. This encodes CASSIGQGPQETQYF.